The clone carrying this TCR beta chain was seen ten or more times. Time point described: newly diagnosed GD, antithyroid drugs for less than 3 months. PBMCs provided the RNA from which the TCR library was made. This entry comes from a study of regulatory T cells in long-lasting Graves disease. About the study: For under 3 months, newly diagnosed Graves' patients had been taking antithyroid drugs.

Arm-PCR of CDR3 regions with iRepertoire HTBI primers generated TCR beta libraries. TCRdb re-derived calls from the multiplex PCR reads in MiXCR, one entry per CDR3 protein. Here the sample spans 560,000 or so distinct CDR3 sequences, roughly 16% being singletons. Trimming took 4 bases from V and 7 from J; bases not matched to a gene: 4. Germline V lookup: CDR1 SGHRS, CDR2 YFSETQ. The CDR3 has 15 residues. The sample was also linked to a second study, of T cells in Graves' hyperthyroidism and ophthalmopathy. According to that study: Patients were excluded because of uncontrolled infection, other autoimmune disease, pregnancy or lactation.

The source of this sequence is a man aged 18 to 29 with Graves disease. The sample in question was peripheral blood mononuclear cells (PBMCs), obtained at new diagnosis, from a patient treated with antithyroid drugs. The chain has TRBV5-1 and TRBJ2-1; 14 bases fit TRBD2. The CDR3 reads CASSQTSGRVNEQFF. CDR3 nucleotide sequence: TGCGCCAGCAGCCAGACTAGCGGGAGGGTTAATGAGCAGTTCTTC.